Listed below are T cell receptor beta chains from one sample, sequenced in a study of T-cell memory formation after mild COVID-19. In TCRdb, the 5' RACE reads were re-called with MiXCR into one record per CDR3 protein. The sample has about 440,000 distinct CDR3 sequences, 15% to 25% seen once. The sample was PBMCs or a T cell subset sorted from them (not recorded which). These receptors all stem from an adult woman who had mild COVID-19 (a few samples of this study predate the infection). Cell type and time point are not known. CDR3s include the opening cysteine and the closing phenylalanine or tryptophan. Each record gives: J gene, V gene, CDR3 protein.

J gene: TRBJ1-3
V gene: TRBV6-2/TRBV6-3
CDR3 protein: CASSYSLGTVSGNTIYF

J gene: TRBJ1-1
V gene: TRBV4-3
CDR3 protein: CASSQGGRQGLSTEAFF

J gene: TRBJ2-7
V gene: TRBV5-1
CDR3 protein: CASSSPLGTSSYEQYF

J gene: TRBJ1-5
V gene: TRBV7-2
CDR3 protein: CASSARTGISNQPQHF

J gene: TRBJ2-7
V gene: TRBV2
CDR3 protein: CASRGLATTYEQYF

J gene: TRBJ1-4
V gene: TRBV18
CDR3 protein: CASSTMGPLTNEKLFF

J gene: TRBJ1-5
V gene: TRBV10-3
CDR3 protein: CAIRSGQDNQPQHF

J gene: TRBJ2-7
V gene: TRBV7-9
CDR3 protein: CASSSEEGIGYEQYF

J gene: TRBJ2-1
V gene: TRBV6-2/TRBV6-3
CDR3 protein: CASSDRGRQYNEQFF

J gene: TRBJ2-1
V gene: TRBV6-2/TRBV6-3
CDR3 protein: CASSYVLDEQFF

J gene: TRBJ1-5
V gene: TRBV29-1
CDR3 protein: CSVRTGTGNQPQHF

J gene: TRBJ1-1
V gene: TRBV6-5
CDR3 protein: CASSYEGQGADTEAFF